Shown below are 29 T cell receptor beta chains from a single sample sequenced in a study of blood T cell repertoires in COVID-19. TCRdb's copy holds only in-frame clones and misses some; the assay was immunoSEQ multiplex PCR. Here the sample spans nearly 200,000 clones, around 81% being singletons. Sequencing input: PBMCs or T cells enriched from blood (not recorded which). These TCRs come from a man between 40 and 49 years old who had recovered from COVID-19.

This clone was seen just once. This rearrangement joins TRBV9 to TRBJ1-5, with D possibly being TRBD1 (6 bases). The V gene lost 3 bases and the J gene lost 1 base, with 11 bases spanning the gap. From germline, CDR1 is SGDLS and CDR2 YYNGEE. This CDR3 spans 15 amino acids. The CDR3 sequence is CASSDGTTSNQPQHF. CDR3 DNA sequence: TGTGCCAGCAGCGACGGGACAACCAGCAATCAGCCCCAGCATTTT.

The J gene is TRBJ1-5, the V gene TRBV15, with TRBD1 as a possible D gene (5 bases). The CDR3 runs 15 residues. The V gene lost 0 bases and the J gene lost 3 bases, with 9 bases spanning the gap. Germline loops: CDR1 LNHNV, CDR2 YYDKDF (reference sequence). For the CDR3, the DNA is TGTGCCACCAGCAGAGAGGCGGGGGTCAATCAGCCCCAGCATTTT. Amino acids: CATSREAGVNQPQHF.

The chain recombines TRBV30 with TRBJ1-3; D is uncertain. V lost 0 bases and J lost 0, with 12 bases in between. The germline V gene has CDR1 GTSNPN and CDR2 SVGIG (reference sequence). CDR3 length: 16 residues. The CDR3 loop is CAWSVGVPSSGNTIYF. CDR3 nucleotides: TGTGCCTGGAGTGTAGGAGTACCTTCCTCTGGAAACACCATATATTTT.

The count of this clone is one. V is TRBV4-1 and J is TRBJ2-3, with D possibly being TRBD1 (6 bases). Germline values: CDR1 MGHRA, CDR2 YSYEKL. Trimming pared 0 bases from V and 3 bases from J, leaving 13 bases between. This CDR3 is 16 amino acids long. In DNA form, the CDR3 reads TGCGCCAGCAGCCAAGAGAGGGCCAGGGGAACAGATACGCAGTATTTT. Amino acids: CASSQERARGTDTQYF.

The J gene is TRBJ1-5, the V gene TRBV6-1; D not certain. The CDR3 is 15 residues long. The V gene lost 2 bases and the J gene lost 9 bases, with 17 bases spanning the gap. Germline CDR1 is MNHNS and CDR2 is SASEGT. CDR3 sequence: CASSEFYSRSGPQHF. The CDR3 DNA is TGTGCCAGCAGTGAATTCTACAGTAGAAGTGGGCCCCAGCATTTT.

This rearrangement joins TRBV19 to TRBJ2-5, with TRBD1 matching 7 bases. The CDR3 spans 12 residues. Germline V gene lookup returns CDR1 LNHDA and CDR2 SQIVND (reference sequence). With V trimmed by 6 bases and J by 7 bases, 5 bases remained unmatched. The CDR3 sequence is CASRGGQGTQYF. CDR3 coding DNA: TGTGCCAGTAGAGGGGGCCAGGGGACCCAGTACTTC.

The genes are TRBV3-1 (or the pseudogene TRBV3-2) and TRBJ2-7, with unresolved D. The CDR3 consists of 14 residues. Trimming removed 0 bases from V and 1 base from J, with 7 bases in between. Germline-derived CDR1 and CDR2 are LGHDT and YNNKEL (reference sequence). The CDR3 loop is CASSQERNSYEQYF. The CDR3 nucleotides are TGTGCCAGCAGCCAAGAGCGTAATTCCTACGAGCAGTACTTC.

The CDR3 sequence: CASSLSGGPLNEQFF. The CDR3 DNA sequence: TGTGCCAGCAGCTTATCTGGGGGCCCTCTCAATGAGCAGTTCTTC. This sequence joins TRBV7-2 and TRBJ2-1; D perhaps matches TRBD1 (6 bases). The V end was cut by 2 bases, the J end by 6 bases, with 14 bases between. In germline, CDR1 is SGHTA, CDR2 FQGNSA. The CDR3 runs 15 residues.

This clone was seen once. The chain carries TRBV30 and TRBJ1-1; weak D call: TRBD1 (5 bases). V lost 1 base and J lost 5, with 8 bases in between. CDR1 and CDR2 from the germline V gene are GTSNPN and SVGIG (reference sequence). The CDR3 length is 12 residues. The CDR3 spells CAWSAGETEAFF. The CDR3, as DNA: TGTGCCTGGAGTGCGGGGGAAACTGAAGCTTTCTTT.

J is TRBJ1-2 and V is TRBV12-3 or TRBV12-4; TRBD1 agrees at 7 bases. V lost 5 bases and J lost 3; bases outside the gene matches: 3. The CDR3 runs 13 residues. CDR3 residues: CASSGDSYYGYTF. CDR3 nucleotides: TGTGCCAGCAGTGGGGACAGCTACTATGGCTACACCTTC.

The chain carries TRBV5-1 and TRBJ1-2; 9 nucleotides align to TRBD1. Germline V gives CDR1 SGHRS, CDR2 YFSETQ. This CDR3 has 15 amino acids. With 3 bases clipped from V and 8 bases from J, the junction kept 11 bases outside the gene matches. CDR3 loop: CASSYTSGTGSGYTF. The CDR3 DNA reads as TGCGCCAGCAGCTACACCTCCGGGACAGGGAGCGGCTACACCTTC.

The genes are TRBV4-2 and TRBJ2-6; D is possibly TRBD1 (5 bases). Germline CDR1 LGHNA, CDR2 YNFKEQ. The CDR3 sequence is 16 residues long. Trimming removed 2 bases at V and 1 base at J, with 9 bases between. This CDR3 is CASSQQRGSGANVLTF. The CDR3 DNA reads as TGTGCCAGCAGCCAACAAAGGGGATCTGGGGCCAACGTCCTGACTTTC.

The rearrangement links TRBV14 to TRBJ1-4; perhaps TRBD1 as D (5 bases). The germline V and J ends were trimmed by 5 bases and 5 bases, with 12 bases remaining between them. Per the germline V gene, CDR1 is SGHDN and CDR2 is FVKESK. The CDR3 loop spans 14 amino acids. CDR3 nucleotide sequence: TGTGCCAGCAGCAAGGACAAGGTGAATGAAAAACTGTTTTTT. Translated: CASSKDKVNEKLFF.

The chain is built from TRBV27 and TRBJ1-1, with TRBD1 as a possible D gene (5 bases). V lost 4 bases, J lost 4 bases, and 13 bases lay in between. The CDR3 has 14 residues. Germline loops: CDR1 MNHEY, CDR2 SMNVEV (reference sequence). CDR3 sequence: CASSWVGGVTEAFF. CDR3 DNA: TGTGCCAGCAGTTGGGTCGGGGGGGTCACTGAAGCTTTCTTT.

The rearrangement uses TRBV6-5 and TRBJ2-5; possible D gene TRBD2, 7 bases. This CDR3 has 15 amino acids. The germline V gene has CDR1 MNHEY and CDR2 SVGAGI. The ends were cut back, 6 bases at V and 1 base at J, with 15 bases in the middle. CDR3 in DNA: TGTGCCAGCAGACAGGGAGGGATCGGCCAAGAGACCCAGTACTTC. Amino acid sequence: CASRQGGIGQETQYF.

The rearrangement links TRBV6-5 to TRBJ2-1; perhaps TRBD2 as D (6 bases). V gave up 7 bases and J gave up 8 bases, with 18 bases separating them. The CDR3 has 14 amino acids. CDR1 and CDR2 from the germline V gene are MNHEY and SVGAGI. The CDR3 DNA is TGTGCCAGCACCCGTCAGCGGGCTGCGGATGAGCAGTTCTTC. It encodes CASTRQRAADEQFF.

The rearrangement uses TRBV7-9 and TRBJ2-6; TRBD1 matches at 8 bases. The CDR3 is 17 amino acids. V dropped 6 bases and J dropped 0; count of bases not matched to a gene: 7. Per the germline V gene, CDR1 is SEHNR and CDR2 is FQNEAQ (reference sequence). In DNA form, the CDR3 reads TGTGCCAGCAGGCCAGGGGGCGCGGTCTCTGGGGCCAACGTCCTGACTTTC. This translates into CASRPGGAVSGANVLTF.

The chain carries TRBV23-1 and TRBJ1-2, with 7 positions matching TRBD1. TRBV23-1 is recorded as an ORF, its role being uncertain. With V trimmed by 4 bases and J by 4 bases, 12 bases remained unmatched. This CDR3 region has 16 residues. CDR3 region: CASSPFSGQVLYGYTF. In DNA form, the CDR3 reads TGCGCCAGCAGTCCCTTCTCCGGACAGGTTCTCTATGGCTACACCTTC.

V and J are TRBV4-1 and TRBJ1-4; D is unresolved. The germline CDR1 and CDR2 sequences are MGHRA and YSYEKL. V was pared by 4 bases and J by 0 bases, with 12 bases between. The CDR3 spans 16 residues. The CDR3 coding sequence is TGCGCCAGCAGCCCGGACTATGGGGCAACTAATGAAAAACTGTTTTTT. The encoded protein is CASSPDYGATNEKLFF.

CDR3 DNA: TGTGCCAGCAGTGAAGCTGTGGGGGGGGGCCCCTCTATTATAGCCCAGCATTTT. It codes for CASSEAVGGGPSIIAQHF. The rearrangement uses TRBV6-1 and TRBJ1-5, with a tentative D call TRBD1 (6 bases). Germline CDR1 is MNHNS and CDR2 is SASEGT. The germline V and J ends were trimmed by 0 bases and 11 bases, with 26 bases remaining between them. This CDR3 is built from 18 residues.

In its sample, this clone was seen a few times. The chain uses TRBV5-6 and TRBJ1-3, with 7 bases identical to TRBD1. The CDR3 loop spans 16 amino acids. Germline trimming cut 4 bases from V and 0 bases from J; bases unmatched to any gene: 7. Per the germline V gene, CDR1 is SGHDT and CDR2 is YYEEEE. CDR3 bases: TGTGCCAGCAGCCTGGACAGGATAAGCTCTGGAAACACCATATATTTT. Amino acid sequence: CASSLDRISSGNTIYF.

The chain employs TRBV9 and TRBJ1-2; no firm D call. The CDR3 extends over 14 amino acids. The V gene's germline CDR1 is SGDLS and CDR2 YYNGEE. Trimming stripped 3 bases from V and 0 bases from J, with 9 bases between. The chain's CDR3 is CASSATGTNYGYTF. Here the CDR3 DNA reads TGTGCCAGCAGCGCCACGGGGACTAACTATGGCTACACCTTC.

The chain's CDR3 is CASDRTGPSQPQHF. The CDR3 coding sequence is TGTGCCAGCGACCGGACAGGGCCTTCCCAGCCCCAGCATTTT. This chain links TRBV28 with TRBJ1-5; TRBD1 aligns across 8 bases. J gave up 7 bases and V 8 bases, and 10 bases lay outside the gene matches. Germline V gene lookup returns CDR1 MDHEN and CDR2 SYDVKM. This CDR3 is built from 14 residues.

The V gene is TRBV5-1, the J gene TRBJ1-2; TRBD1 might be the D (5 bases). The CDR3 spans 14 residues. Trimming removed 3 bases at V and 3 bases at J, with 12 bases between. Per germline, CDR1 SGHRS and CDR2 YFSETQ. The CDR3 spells CASSSSAGHYGYTF. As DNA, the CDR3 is TGCGCCAGCAGCTCTTCTGCAGGGCACTATGGCTACACCTTC.

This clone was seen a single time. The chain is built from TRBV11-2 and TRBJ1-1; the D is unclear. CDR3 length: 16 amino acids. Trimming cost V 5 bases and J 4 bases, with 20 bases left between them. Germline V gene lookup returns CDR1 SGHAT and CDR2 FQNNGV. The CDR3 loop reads CASSLRISSRSTEAFF. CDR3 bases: TGTGCCAGCAGCCTAAGAATCTCCTCAAGGAGCACTGAAGCTTTCTTT.

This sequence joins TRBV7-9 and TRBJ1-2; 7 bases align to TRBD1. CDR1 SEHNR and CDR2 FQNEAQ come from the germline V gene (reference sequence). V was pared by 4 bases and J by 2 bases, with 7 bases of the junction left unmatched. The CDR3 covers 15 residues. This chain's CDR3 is CASSSGQDLNYGYTF. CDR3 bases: TGTGCCAGCAGCTCCGGACAGGACCTCAACTATGGCTACACCTTC.

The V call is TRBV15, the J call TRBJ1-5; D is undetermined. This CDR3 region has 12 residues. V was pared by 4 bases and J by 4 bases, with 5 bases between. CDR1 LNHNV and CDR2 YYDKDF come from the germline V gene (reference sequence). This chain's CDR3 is CATSIPNQPQHF. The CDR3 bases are TGTGCCACCAGCATTCCAAATCAGCCCCAGCATTTT.

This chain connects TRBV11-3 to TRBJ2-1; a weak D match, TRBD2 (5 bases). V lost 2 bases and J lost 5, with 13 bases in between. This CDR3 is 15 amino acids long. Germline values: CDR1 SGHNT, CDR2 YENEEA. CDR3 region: CASSLNRAVDNEQFF. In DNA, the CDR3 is TGTGCCAGCAGCTTAAACCGAGCGGTAGACAATGAGCAGTTCTTC.

The CDR3 spells CASSQDRQYARFF. CDR3 DNA sequence: TGTGCCAGCTCACAGGACAGGCAGTACGCCCGCTTCTTT. The J gene is TRBJ1-1, the V gene TRBV18; 7 bases agree with TRBD1. Germline CDR1 and CDR2: KGHSH and LQKENI. This CDR3 contains 13 residues. Trimming cost V 4 bases and J 14 bases; bases outside gene matches: 13.